This T cell receptor beta chain stems from a study of beta chain features in type 1 diabetes. This clone has just a few counts. Antigen unknown. The study reverse transcribed the entire isolated RNA, so it sequenced expressed TCRB transcripts. Clones were read by immunoSEQ multiplex PCR, and TCRdb kept only the in-frame ones, dropping some. The sample gives approximately 400,000 clones, approximately 15% of which show up once; around 0.02% is in the top ten. Overall study results and limits: Insertions were fewer and deletions more numerous at VDJ junctions in type 1 diabetes patients. Within each of all four CD4+ subsets, Type 1 diabetes patients had TCRB CDR3s that were moderately but significantly shorter.

This CDR3 spans 13 amino acids. Germline CDR1 and CDR2: GTSNPN and SVGIG (reference sequence). Trimming removed 7 bases from V and 3 bases from J, with 16 bases in between. This receptor was taken from a woman in her late teens or twenties in good health. The source material was naive CD4+ T cells from blood. The chain combines TRBV30 with TRBJ2-7; D not resolved. CDR3 protein: CASMARGGYEQYF. As DNA, the CDR3 is TGTGCCTCAATGGCACGAGGCGGCTACGAGCAGTACTTC. The whole variable domain, filled in from reference TRBV30 and TRBJ2-7, reads SQTIHQWPATLVQPVGSPLSLECTVEGTSNPNLYWYRQAAGRGLQLLFYSVGIGQISSEVPQNLSASRPQDRQFILSSKKLLLSDSGFYLCASMARGGYEQYFGPGTRLTVT.